One sample yielded the 3 T cell receptor beta chains listed below, sequenced in a study of blood T cell repertoires in COVID-19. Produced via immunoSEQ multiplex PCR; TCRdb's table is partial and in-frame only. Of 25,000 to 35,000 clones listed, 75% to 90% are singletons. The sample was peripheral blood. These receptors were obtained from a human donor in a cohort sampled during active COVID-19.

The chain uses TRBV19 and TRBJ1-5, with TRBD1 matching 7 bases. Looked up from germline, CDR1 is LNHDA and CDR2 is SQIVND (reference sequence). V was pared by 5 bases and J by 0 bases, with 13 bases of the junction left unmatched. CDR3 length: 18 amino acids. CDR3 nucleotide sequence: TGTGCCAGTAGTGCCGTTCAACAGGGGTACTTTAGCAATCAGCCCCAGCATTTT. Its translation: CASSAVQQGYFSNQPQHF. Filled out from reference TRBV19 and TRBJ1-5, the complete variable domain reads DGGITQSPKYLFRKEGQNVTLSCEQNLNHDAMYWYRQDPGQGLRLIYYSQIVNDFQKGDIAEGYSVSREKKESFPLTVTSAQKNPTAFYLCASSAVQQGYFSNQPQHFGDGTRLSIL.

The J gene is TRBJ2-4, the V gene TRBV6-5; 13 nucleotides align to TRBD2. The V gene end was trimmed by 7 bases and the J gene end by 11 bases; junction bases not matched to a gene: 8. The CDR3 is 14 residues long. The germline V gene encodes CDR1 MNHEY and CDR2 SVGAGI. The CDR3 region has the DNA TGTGCCAGCAAGAGACTAGCGGGGGGTACACTTCAGTACTTC. Protein product: CASKRLAGGTLQYF.

This chain connects TRBV5-1 to TRBJ2-2; TRBD2 is a possible D gene (5 bases). The length of the CDR3 is 16 residues. In germline, CDR1 is SGHRS, CDR2 YFSETQ. V gave up 0 bases and J gave up 1 base, with 10 bases separating them. The CDR3 loop reads CASSLEGGGNTGELFF. The CDR3 DNA follows: TGCGCCAGCAGCTTGGAAGGCGGAGGGAACACCGGGGAGCTGTTTTTT.